This T cell receptor beta chain was observed in a study of memory CD4+ T cells and cytomegalovirus serostatus. Single viable CD3+CD4+CD8-CD45RO+ cells were sorted as the memory CD4+ T cells. The assay was immunoSEQ multiplex PCR, and TCRdb's table has in-frame clones only and misses some. The sample lists about 82,000 clones, 80% seen once, with roughly 0.85% in the top ten. The V end lost 3 bases, the J end lost 5 bases, and 14 bases lay between the germline ends. From germline, CDR1 is SGDLS and CDR2 YYNGEE. This CDR3 has 15 amino acids. This chain uses TRBV9 with TRBJ1-4; perhaps TRBD1 as D (6 bases). This receptor was identified in an adult in good health and CMV-seronegative. The sequencing input was memory CD4+ T cells from blood. CDR3 region: CASSAMTGGNEKLFF. Written as DNA, the CDR3 is TGTGCCAGCAGCGCGATGACAGGTGGAAATGAAAAACTGTTTTTT.